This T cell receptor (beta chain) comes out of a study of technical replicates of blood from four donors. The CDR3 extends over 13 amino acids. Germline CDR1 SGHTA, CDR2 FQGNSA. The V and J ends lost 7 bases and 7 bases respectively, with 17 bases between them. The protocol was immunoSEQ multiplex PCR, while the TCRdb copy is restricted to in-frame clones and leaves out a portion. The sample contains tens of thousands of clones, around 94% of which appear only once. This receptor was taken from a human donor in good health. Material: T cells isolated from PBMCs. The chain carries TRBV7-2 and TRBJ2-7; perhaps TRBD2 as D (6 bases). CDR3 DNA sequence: TGTGCCAGCACTCCAGGGACTGCGGGGGAGCAGTACTTC. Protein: CASTPGTAGEQYF.